The rows below give T cell receptor beta chains drawn from one sample of a study of blood T cell repertoires in COVID-19. The assay was immunoSEQ multiplex PCR, and TCRdb's table has in-frame clones only and misses some. The sample carries over 50,000 clones, 75% to 95% recorded once. The sequenced sample was peripheral blood. The receptors stem from a man aged 50 to 59 with active COVID-19. The CDR3 runs from the conserved cysteine through the conserved F or W. Fields, in order: D gene, J gene, CDR3 length, V gene, clone size, CDR3 DNA, CDR3 protein. The D gene is left open where the match is weak. Size values are once, few and many counts, or a class for expanded clones, and some rows have none.

D gene: TRBD2; J gene: TRBJ2-3; CDR3 length: 15; V gene: TRBV10-3; clone size: once; CDR3 DNA: TGTGCCACCCAATCTAGCGGGGCTGGCACAGATACGCAGTATTTT; CDR3 protein: CATQSSGAGTDTQYF
D gene: TRBD2; J gene: TRBJ2-5; CDR3 length: 13; V gene: TRBV7-9; clone size: NA; CDR3 DNA: TGTGCCAGCAGGCTACTAGCGGGAGAGACCCAGTACTTC; CDR3 protein: CASRLLAGETQYF
D gene: NA; J gene: TRBJ2-1; CDR3 length: 11; V gene: TRBV20-1; clone size: NA; CDR3 DNA: TGCAGTGCTGTCACAGGCCTCCACCAGTTCTTC; CDR3 protein: CSAVTGLHQFF
D gene: TRBD1; J gene: TRBJ2-2; CDR3 length: 14; V gene: TRBV6-6; clone size: NA; CDR3 DNA: TGTGCCAGCACTGGGACAGTTAACACCGGGGAGCTGTTTTTT; CDR3 protein: CASTGTVNTGELFF
D gene: NA; J gene: TRBJ1-1; CDR3 length: 11; V gene: TRBV6-1; clone size: NA; CDR3 DNA: TGTGCCAGCAGTGAAAGTATCCGGGGGTTCTTT; CDR3 protein: CASSESIRGFF
D gene: TRBD2; J gene: TRBJ2-1; CDR3 length: 14; V gene: TRBV9; clone size: NA; CDR3 DNA: TGTGCCAGCAGCGCCGGGACTACCCTCAATGAGCAGTTCTTC; CDR3 protein: CASSAGTTLNEQFF
D gene: TRBD2; J gene: TRBJ2-3; CDR3 length: 16; V gene: TRBV28; clone size: NA; CDR3 DNA: TGTGCCAGCAGCACTCGGGCTAGCGGGGACACAGATACGCAGTATTTT; CDR3 protein: CASSTRASGDTDTQYF
D gene: NA; J gene: TRBJ2-1; CDR3 length: 12; V gene: TRBV28; clone size: NA; CDR3 DNA: TGTGCCAGCAGTTTATCTCTGACAGCCGCGTTCTTC; CDR3 protein: CASSLSLTAAFF
D gene: NA; J gene: TRBJ1-1; CDR3 length: 15; V gene: TRBV27; clone size: NA; CDR3 DNA: TGTGCCAGCAGTTTATCCGTCTCGCGCGGCACTGAAGCTTTCTTT; CDR3 protein: CASSLSVSRGTEAFF
D gene: NA; J gene: TRBJ2-7; CDR3 length: 17; V gene: TRBV6-2/TRBV6-3; clone size: NA; CDR3 DNA: TGTGCCAGCAGTTACCAGGACAGACCTCATAGGTCCTACGAGCAGTACTTC; CDR3 protein: CASSYQDRPHRSYEQYF
D gene: NA; J gene: TRBJ2-2; CDR3 length: 16; V gene: TRBV4-2; clone size: NA; CDR3 DNA: TGTGCCAGCAGCCAAGAAGTGGGGGGGAACACCGGGGAGCTGTTTTTT; CDR3 protein: CASSQEVGGNTGELFF
D gene: NA; J gene: TRBJ1-3; CDR3 length: 16; V gene: TRBV5-1; clone size: NA; CDR3 DNA: TGCGCCAGCAGCTTGGTGGCGGGCCCTGGGGGAAACACCATATATTTT; CDR3 protein: CASSLVAGPGGNTIYF
D gene: TRBD2; J gene: TRBJ2-7; CDR3 length: 17; V gene: TRBV4-2; clone size: NA; CDR3 DNA: TGTGCCAGCAGCCAAGAAGTGTGGACTAGCGGGGTCTACGAGCAGTACTTC; CDR3 protein: CASSQEVWTSGVYEQYF
D gene: NA; J gene: TRBJ1-1; CDR3 length: 13; V gene: TRBV29-1; clone size: once; CDR3 DNA: TGCAGCGTTGTTGTCAGGTTGAACACTGAAGCTTTCTTT; CDR3 protein: CSVVVRLNTEAFF
D gene: TRBD1; J gene: TRBJ2-7; CDR3 length: 17; V gene: TRBV5-1; clone size: NA; CDR3 DNA: TGCGCCAGCAGAGCGAGCGGGACAGGGGTCACCTCTTACGAGCAGTACTTC; CDR3 protein: CASRASGTGVTSYEQYF
D gene: TRBD1; J gene: TRBJ1-1; CDR3 length: 12; V gene: TRBV6-5; clone size: NA; CDR3 DNA: TGTGCCAGCAACAGGGGAAACACTGAAGCTTTCTTT; CDR3 protein: CASNRGNTEAFF
D gene: NA; J gene: TRBJ2-5; CDR3 length: 13; V gene: TRBV5-1; clone size: NA; CDR3 DNA: TGCGCCAGCAGCTTAGACGGGGGGCCTGCCCAGTACTTC; CDR3 protein: CASSLDGGPAQYF
D gene: TRBD1; J gene: TRBJ1-1; CDR3 length: 14; V gene: TRBV4-3; clone size: NA; CDR3 DNA: TGCGCCAGCAGCCTCGGGACAGGAGGGACTGAAGCTTTCTTT; CDR3 protein: CASSLGTGGTEAFF
D gene: TRBD1; J gene: TRBJ2-2; CDR3 length: 14; V gene: TRBV5-1; clone size: NA; CDR3 DNA: TGCGCCAGCAGCGGACAGGGGGCGGCCGGGGAGCTGTTTTTT; CDR3 protein: CASSGQGAAGELFF
D gene: NA; J gene: TRBJ1-5; CDR3 length: 14; V gene: TRBV7-9; clone size: NA; CDR3 DNA: TGTGCCAGCAGCTTAGCAGGGGTTCATCAGCCCCAGCATTTT; CDR3 protein: CASSLAGVHQPQHF
D gene: TRBD1; J gene: TRBJ1-2; CDR3 length: 14; V gene: TRBV5-6; clone size: NA; CDR3 DNA: TGTGCCAGCAGCAACGACCCAGGGGGCTGGGGCTACACCTTC; CDR3 protein: CASSNDPGGWGYTF
D gene: TRBD1; J gene: TRBJ2-1; CDR3 length: 14; V gene: TRBV11-1; clone size: NA; CDR3 DNA: TGTGCCAGCAGCTTAGACAGGGGTGGCGATGAGCAGTTCTTC; CDR3 protein: CASSLDRGGDEQFF
D gene: NA; J gene: TRBJ1-4; CDR3 length: 15; V gene: TRBV10-3; clone size: NA; CDR3 DNA: TGTGCCATCAGTGATACCCGGGGAGCAAATGAAAAACTGTTTTTT; CDR3 protein: CAISDTRGANEKLFF
D gene: NA; J gene: TRBJ1-6; CDR3 length: 17; V gene: TRBV20-1; clone size: NA; CDR3 DNA: TGCAGTGCTAGTAAACAGGGACAACTCTCCTATAATTCACCCCTCCACTTT; CDR3 protein: CSASKQGQLSYNSPLHF
D gene: NA; J gene: TRBJ1-5; CDR3 length: 13; V gene: TRBV7-2; clone size: NA; CDR3 DNA: TGTGCCAGCAGCTTTTCTATCGATCAGCCCCAGCATTTT; CDR3 protein: CASSFSIDQPQHF